These T cell receptor beta chains were read from a single sample in a study of Ad26.COV2.S vaccination and SARS-CoV-2 variants. Produced via immunoSEQ multiplex PCR; TCRdb's table is partial and in-frame only. Of roughly 350,000 clones in the sample, 88% were seen once. Sequencing was performed on peripheral blood, taken in a trial of Ad26.COV2.S vaccine versus placebo. All receptors derive from a person aged 18-60 years who received the Ad26.COV2.S COVID-19 vaccine or a placebo. Both conserved end residues are part of each CDR3. The D gene is left open where the match is weak. Clone size is not always given. Where it is, it says once, few, many or a class for expanded clones.

cdr3_nt	cdr3_aa	clone_size	d_call	v_call	j_call
TGTGCCAGCAGCCCTCGACACGAAACCTATGGCTACACCTTC	CASSPRHETYGYTF	.	.	TRBV7-9	TRBJ1-2
TGTGCCAGCAGCCCGGGAAGGGACCATGACTATGGCTACACCTTC	CASSPGRDHDYGYTF	.	.	TRBV7-2	TRBJ1-2
TGTGCCAGCAGCTTGGCGCCGGGACTAGCGGGAGAGGCCGGGGAGCTGTTTTTT	CASSLAPGLAGEAGELFF	.	TRBD2	TRBV7-2	TRBJ2-2
TGTGCCAGCAGCCTCCGCGGGGAATCCTATAATTCACCCCTCCACTTT	CASSLRGESYNSPLHF	few	.	TRBV7-9	TRBJ1-6
TGTGCCAGCAGCTTCCACCCGAGCGGCTTCACCGGGGAGCTGTTTTTT	CASSFHPSGFTGELFF	.	.	TRBV7-2	TRBJ2-2
TGTGCCAGCTCACCCGGGACAGGGAACACCGGGGAGCTGTTTTTT	CASSPGTGNTGELFF	once	TRBD1	TRBV18	TRBJ2-2
TGTGCCAGCAGTTATCCCGGGACAGGGGACTACGAGCAGTACTTC	CASSYPGTGDYEQYF	.	TRBD1	TRBV6-2/TRBV6-3	TRBJ2-7
TGTGCCAGTCAACCGGGACAGATAGGCAATCAGCCCCAGCATTTT	CASQPGQIGNQPQHF	.	TRBD1	TRBV19	TRBJ1-5
TGCAGTGCTAGAGTGGGTTATGGCTACACCTTC	CSARVGYGYTF	.	.	TRBV20-1	TRBJ1-2
TGTGCCAGCAGCCAAAGACTAGAAAATGAAAAACTGTTTTTT	CASSQRLENEKLFF	.	.	TRBV5-4	TRBJ1-4
TGTGCCAGCAGCCCAAGAGTAGCGAGGGACAGGGGCAATCAGCCCCAGCATTTT	CASSPRVARDRGNQPQHF	.	.	TRBV21-1	TRBJ1-5
TGTGCCAGCAGCGCGAACAGGGGAAGGTCCGGGGAGCTGTTTTTT	CASSANRGRSGELFF	.	TRBD1	TRBV11-2	TRBJ2-2
TGTGCCAGCTCACCACGGACTAGCGGGAGTCGGGATACGCAGTATTTT	CASSPRTSGSRDTQYF	.	TRBD2	TRBV18	TRBJ2-3
TGTGCCAGCAGCTCTTCGACAGGGGGTTTGGAGACCCAGTACTTC	CASSSSTGGLETQYF	few	TRBD1	TRBV28	TRBJ2-5
TGTGCCAGCTCACCTTTAGCAACTAATGAAAAACTGTTTTTT	CASSPLATNEKLFF	.	.	TRBV18	TRBJ1-4
TGTGCCAGCCAAGCCCCAGCGACAGACTATGGCTACACCTTC	CASQAPATDYGYTF	.	.	TRBV28	TRBJ1-2
TGTGCCAGCAGCTTCCCTGGGAGCAATCAGCCCCAGCATTTT	CASSFPGSNQPQHF	.	.	TRBV5-4	TRBJ1-5
TGTGCCAGTAGTATTTCCAGAAGCTCCTACGAGCAGTACTTC	CASSISRSSYEQYF	.	.	TRBV19	TRBJ2-7
TGTGCCAGCAAAAGTAGAGCCGGCTCCTACAATGAGCAGTTCTTC	CASKSRAGSYNEQFF	.	.	TRBV28	TRBJ2-1
TGTGCCAGTAGTATCCTCCCAGGGACCTTCGTCAATCAGCCCCAGCATTTT	CASSILPGTFVNQPQHF	once	.	TRBV19	TRBJ1-5
TGCGCCAGCAGCTTGGACCAGCGGGTGCCGGACAGGGGGCGTGAAAAACTGTTTTTT	CASSLDQRVPDRGREKLFF	.	TRBD1	TRBV5-1	TRBJ1-4
TGTGCCAGCAGCTCCTCCGGGCAGGCGGAAAACATTCAGTACTTC	CASSSSGQAENIQYF	.	.	TRBV7-9	TRBJ2-4
TGTGCCAGCAGCCCCGGACAGGTTTCCTCTGGAAACACCATATATTTT	CASSPGQVSSGNTIYF	.	TRBD1	TRBV9	TRBJ1-3
.	CASSFGPGASDNEQFF	.	.	TRBV7-2	TRBJ2-1
TGTGCCACCAGCAGAGAGGTTTCTGGGGCCAACGTCCTGACTTTC	CATSREVSGANVLTF	once	.	TRBV15	TRBJ2-6
TGTGCCAGCAGCCAAGATCTCTTTAACTCCTACAATGAGCAGTTCTTC	CASSQDLFNSYNEQFF	.	.	TRBV3-1/TRBV3-2	TRBJ2-1
TGTGCCAGCAGCCGAGAGATAGTCAATGAGCAGTTCTTC	CASSREIVNEQFF	.	.	TRBV27	TRBJ2-1
TGTGCCAGCAGGGCCGGGTCGACAACTAATGAAAAACTGTTTTTT	CASRAGSTTNEKLFF	.	.	TRBV7-2	TRBJ1-4
TGTGCCAGCTCACGGACTAGCGGGGGGTCAGATACGCAGTATTTT	CASSRTSGGSDTQYF	once	TRBD2	TRBV18	TRBJ2-3
TGTGCCAGCACCCAGACAGGATCTAACTATGGCTACACCTTC	CASTQTGSNYGYTF	.	.	TRBV7-2	TRBJ1-2
TGTGCCAGTAGTATAGTCGGCAGCAATCAGCCCCAGCATTTT	CASSIVGSNQPQHF	.	.	TRBV19	TRBJ1-5
TGTGCCAGCTCACCAGTAGGAGGGGACACTGAAGCTTTCTTT	CASSPVGGDTEAFF	.	.	TRBV18	TRBJ1-1
TGTGCCAGCAGCTTAAAGGGTCGCTTCTGGGAGGGAATGAACACTGAAGCTTTCTTT	CASSLKGRFWEGMNTEAFF	.	.	TRBV7-3	TRBJ1-1
TGTGCCAGCAGTGAATATTTCGGGGCGCAAAGAAATTCACCCCTCCACTTT	CASSEYFGAQRNSPLHF	.	.	TRBV25-1	TRBJ1-6
TGTGCCAGCAGTGAGAACAGGGGGAATGAGCAGTTCTTC	CASSENRGNEQFF	.	TRBD1	TRBV6-4	TRBJ2-1
TGTGCCAGCACCCAGGAACTAATGTGGGAAAAACTGTTTTTT	CASTQELMWEKLFF	.	.	TRBV6-5	TRBJ1-4
TGTGCCAGCAGCCTACCGGGATCAGGGAATGAGCAGTTCTTC	CASSLPGSGNEQFF	.	.	TRBV7-8	TRBJ2-1
TGTGCCAGTAATAAAGGGGGGCGAAGCTCTGGGGCCAACGTCCTGACTTTC	CASNKGGRSSGANVLTF	.	.	TRBV5-4	TRBJ2-6
TGTGCCTATACAAGGGACAGCACCGTCCCAATTTCACCCCTCCACTTT	CAYTRDSTVPISPLHF	.	TRBD1	TRBV30	TRBJ1-6
TGTGCCAGCAGCCAAAGGGGAGGCATTCAGTACTTC	CASSQRGGIQYF	.	.	TRBV3-1/TRBV3-2	TRBJ2-4
TGCGCCAGCAGCTTGGCCGGTGGGCGGAATGATGAGCAGTTCTTC	CASSLAGGRNDEQFF	few	.	TRBV5-1	TRBJ2-1
TGTGCCAGCAGCTCAAGACAGGGTCTTTCACCCCTCCACTTT	CASSSRQGLSPLHF	few	TRBD1	TRBV7-3	TRBJ1-6
TGCAGTGCTAGTTACCCCGGACGGAACACTGAAGCTTTCTTT	CSASYPGRNTEAFF	.	.	TRBV20-1	TRBJ1-1
TGTGCCAGCAGCCGAACAATTCTTATGGGGGGAAGCTCCTACAATGAGCAGTTCTTC	CASSRTILMGGSSYNEQFF	.	.	TRBV7-8	TRBJ2-1
TGTGCCAGCAGCCAAGAAGGAGGGGGGGGTCAGCCCCAGCATTTT	CASSQEGGGGQPQHF	.	.	TRBV4-2	TRBJ1-5
TGTGCCACCAGCATCCGGGACGGGGCTAACTATGGCTACACCTTC	CATSIRDGANYGYTF	.	.	TRBV15	TRBJ1-2
TGTGCCAGCAGCTTAGATCGTTACAATGAGCAGTTCTTC	CASSLDRYNEQFF	.	.	TRBV11-3	TRBJ2-1